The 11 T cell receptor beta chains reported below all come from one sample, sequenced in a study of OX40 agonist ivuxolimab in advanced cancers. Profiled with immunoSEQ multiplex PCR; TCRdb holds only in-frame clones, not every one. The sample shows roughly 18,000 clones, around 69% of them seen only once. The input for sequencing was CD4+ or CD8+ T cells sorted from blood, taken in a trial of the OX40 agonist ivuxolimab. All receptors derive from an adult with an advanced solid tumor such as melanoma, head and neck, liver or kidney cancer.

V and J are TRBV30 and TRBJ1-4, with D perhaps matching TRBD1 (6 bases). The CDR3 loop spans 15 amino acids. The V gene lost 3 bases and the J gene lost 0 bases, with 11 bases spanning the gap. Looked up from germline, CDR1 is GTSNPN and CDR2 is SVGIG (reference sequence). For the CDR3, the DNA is TGTGCCTGGAGCGGGGGGGCCGCAACTAATGAAAAACTGTTTTTT. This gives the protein CAWSGGAATNEKLFF.

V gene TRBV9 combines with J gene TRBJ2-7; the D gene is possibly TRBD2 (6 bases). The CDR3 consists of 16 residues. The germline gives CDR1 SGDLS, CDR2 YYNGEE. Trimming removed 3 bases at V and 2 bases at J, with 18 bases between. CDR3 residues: CASSAGGTSLTYEQYF. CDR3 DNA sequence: TGTGCCAGCAGCGCCGGAGGGACTTCTCTAACCTACGAGCAGTACTTC.

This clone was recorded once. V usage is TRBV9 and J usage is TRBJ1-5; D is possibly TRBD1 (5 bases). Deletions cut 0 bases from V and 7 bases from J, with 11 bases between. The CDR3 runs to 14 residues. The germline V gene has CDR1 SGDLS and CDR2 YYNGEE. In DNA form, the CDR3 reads TGTGCCAGCAGCGTAGGGGCGGGGGGACAGCCCCAGCATTTT. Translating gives CASSVGAGGQPQHF.

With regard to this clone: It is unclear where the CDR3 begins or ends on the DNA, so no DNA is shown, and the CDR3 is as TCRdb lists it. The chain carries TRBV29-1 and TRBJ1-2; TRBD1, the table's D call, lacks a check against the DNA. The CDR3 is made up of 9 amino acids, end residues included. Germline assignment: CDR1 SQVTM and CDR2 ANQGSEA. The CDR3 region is CSVGDGTQF.

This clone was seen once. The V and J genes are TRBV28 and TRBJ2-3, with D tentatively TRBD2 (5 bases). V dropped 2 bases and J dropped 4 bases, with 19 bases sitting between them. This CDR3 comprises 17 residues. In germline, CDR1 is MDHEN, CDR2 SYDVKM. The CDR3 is CASSLNGELGGADTQYF. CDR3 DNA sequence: TGTGCCAGCAGTTTAAACGGGGAACTAGGCGGCGCAGATACGCAGTATTTT.

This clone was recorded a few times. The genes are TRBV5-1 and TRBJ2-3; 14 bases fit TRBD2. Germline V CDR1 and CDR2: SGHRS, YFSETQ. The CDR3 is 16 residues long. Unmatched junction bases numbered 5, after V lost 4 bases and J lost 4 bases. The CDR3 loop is CASSLTSGRVPDTQYF. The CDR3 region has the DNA TGCGCCAGCAGCCTGACTAGCGGGAGGGTTCCAGATACGCAGTATTTT.

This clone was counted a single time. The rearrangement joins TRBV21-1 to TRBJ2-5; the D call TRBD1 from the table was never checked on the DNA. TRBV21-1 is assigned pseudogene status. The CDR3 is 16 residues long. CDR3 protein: CASTVLKWQGDETQYF. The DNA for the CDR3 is TGTGCCAGCACCGTACTTAAGTGGCAGGGGGACGAGACCCAGTACTTC.

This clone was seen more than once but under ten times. The CDR3 bases are TGTGCCAGTAGTATCCGGGACAGCCTGAACACCGGGGAGCTGTTTTTT. Its protein product is CASSIRDSLNTGELFF. This chain connects TRBV19 to TRBJ2-2, with TRBD1 matching 7 bases. The CDR3 length is 16 residues. From germline, CDR1 is LNHDA and CDR2 SQIVND (reference sequence). Trimming took 3 bases from V and 1 from J; bases not matched to a gene: 5. Together with reference TRBV19 and TRBJ2-2, the CDR3 gives the full variable domain: DGGITQSPKYLFRKEGQNVTLSCEQNLNHDAMYWYRQDPGQGLRLIYYSQIVNDFQKGDIAEGYSVSREKKESFPLTVTSAQKNPTAFYLCASSIRDSLNTGELFFGEGSRLTVL.

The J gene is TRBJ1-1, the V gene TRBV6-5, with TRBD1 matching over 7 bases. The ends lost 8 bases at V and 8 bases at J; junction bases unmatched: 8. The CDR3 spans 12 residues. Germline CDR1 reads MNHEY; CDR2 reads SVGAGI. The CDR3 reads CASQTGSLEAFF. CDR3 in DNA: TGTGCCAGCCAGACAGGGTCGTTGGAAGCTTTCTTT.

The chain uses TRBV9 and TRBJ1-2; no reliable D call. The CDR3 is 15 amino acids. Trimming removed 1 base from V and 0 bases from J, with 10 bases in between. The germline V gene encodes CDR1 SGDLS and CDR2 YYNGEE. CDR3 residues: CASSVSGVPNYGYTF. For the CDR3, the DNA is TGTGCCAGCAGCGTAAGTGGGGTACCTAACTATGGCTACACCTTC.

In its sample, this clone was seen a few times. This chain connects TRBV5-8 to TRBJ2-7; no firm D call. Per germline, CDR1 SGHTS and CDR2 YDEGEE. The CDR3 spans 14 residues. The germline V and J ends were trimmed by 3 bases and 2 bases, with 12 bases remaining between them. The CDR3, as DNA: TGTGCCAGCAGCTATACAGTTAATCCCTACGAGCAGTACTTC. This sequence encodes CASSYTVNPYEQYF.